The subject of this entry is one T cell receptor (beta chain). CD8 cells classed as naive were CD45RO-negative and positively selected for CCR7, excluding terminally differentiated effector memory CD45RA+ cells. There were no recent acute infections or vaccinations among the donors, who were healthy HIV-negative adults. Every contributor of samples was a Caucasian grown-up residing in Nashville, Tennessee. These data belong to a study of shared clonotypes between healthy human individuals. Study-level information: There were three CD4 naive, three CD4 memory, two CD8 naive and one CD8 memory plates per donor.

The germline gives CDR1 SGDLS, CDR2 YYNGEE. Trimming took 0 bases from V and 3 from J; bases not matched to a gene: 2. This CDR3 contains 14 residues. Here immunoSEQ multiplex PCR was the method, and the copy in TCRdb shows in-frame clones only, minus some. Of roughly 770,000 clones listed, approximately 96% are singletons. The chain couples TRBV9 to TRBJ2-7; 8 nucleotides align to TRBD1. Sequencing was carried out using naive CD8+ T cells sorted from blood. The sequence was obtained from a man between 25 and 39 years old in good health. The CDR3 reads CASSVGTGIYEQYF. In DNA form, the CDR3 reads TGTGCCAGCAGCGTAGGGACAGGGATCTACGAGCAGTACTTC.